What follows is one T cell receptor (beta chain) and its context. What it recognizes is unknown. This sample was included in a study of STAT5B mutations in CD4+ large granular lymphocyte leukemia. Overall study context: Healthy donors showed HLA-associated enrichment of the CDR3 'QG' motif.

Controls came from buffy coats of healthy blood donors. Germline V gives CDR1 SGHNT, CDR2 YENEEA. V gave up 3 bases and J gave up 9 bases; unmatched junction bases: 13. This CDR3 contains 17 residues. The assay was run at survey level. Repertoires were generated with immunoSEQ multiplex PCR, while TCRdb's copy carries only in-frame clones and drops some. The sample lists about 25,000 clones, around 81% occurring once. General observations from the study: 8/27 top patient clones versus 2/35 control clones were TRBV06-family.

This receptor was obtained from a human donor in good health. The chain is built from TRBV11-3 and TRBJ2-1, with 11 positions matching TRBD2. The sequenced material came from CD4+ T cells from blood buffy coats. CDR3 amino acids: CASSFPLWLAGGTEQFF. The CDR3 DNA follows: TGTGCCAGCAGCTTCCCTCTCTGGCTAGCGGGAGGCACTGAGCAGTTCTTC.